This T cell receptor beta chain was captured in a study of blood T cell repertoires in COVID-19. Only in-frame clones appear in the TCRdb table, and some are missing; sequencing was by immunoSEQ multiplex PCR. The data show hundreds of thousands of clones, with roughly 88% seen just once and over 2% held by the top ten. V lost 1 base and J 2 bases, leaving 16 bases between the germline ends. The germline V gene has CDR1 SGHNT and CDR2 YYREEE (reference sequence). The CDR3 is 17 amino acids. Sequencing input: PBMCs or T cells enriched from blood (not recorded which). The rearrangement joins TRBV5-4 to TRBJ1-3, with D tentatively TRBD1 (6 bases). The clonotype was recovered from a man under 40 who had recovered from COVID-19. DNA for the CDR3: TGTGCCAGCAGCTTGAGCGCCGGGGCAGGGGCTGGAAACACCATATATTTT. Amino acids: CASSLSAGAGAGNTIYF.